What follows are 7 T cell receptor beta chains derived from one specimen sequenced in a study of blood T cells in healthy people across ages (dated by TCRdb to the mid-2010s). The library was produced with 5' RACE. Sequencing relied on an Illumina HiSeq 2500. The second PCR ran for about 6 to 12 cycles and used a J-beta primer mix along with a sample-barcoded 5' primer. TCRdb reprocessed the public reads (quality trimming at Q25 with fastp, clone calling with MiXCR) and kept in-frame beta chains. Identical CDR3 proteins give one entry, which carries the most common genes and DNA. For this sample there are around 780,000 distinct CDR3 sequences; more than 55% appear just once. The ten largest clones take up around 25% of the sample. The sequenced sample consisted of blood. The receptors were gathered from a man aged 35 to 55 in good health.

In nucleotides, the CDR3 is TGTGCCAGCAGTTACGTGCCTACAGATACGCAGTATTTT. As protein: CASSYVPTDTQYF. The chain uses TRBV6-5 and TRBJ2-3, with D hard to call. V gave up 2 bases and J gave up 3 bases, with 6 bases separating them. The CDR3 is made up of 13 amino acids. CDR1 is MNHEY, CDR2 SVGAGI, per germline.

The chain has TRBV27 and TRBJ2-7, with 16 bases lining up with TRBD2. TRBJ2-4 explains the end of the DNA better; the J call may be wrong. Germline-derived CDR1 and CDR2 are MNHEY and SMNVEV (reference sequence). The CDR3 has 21 amino acids. CDR3 amino acids: CASSLGSTWGLAGGAKNIQYF. Written as DNA, the CDR3 is TGTGCCAGCAGCTTAGGGTCGACTTGGGGACTAGCGGGGGGGGCCAAAAACATTCAGTACTTC.

This clonotype appeared a few times. This chain connects TRBV28 to TRBJ2-1; D is unclear. Per the germline V gene, CDR1 is MDHEN and CDR2 is SYDVKM. Trimming took off 5 bases at V and 6 bases at J, with 11 bases between the two ends. This CDR3 has 13 residues. The CDR3 protein is CASSVWKGNEQFF. CDR3 DNA: TGTGCCAGCAGTGTGTGGAAAGGCAATGAGCAGTTCTTC. Using reference TRBV28 and TRBJ2-1 for the parts outside the CDR3, the full variable domain is DVKVTQSSRYLVKRTGEKVFLECVQDMDHENMFWYRQDPGLGLRLIYFSYDVKMKEKGDIPEGYSVSREKKERFSLILESASTNQTSMYLCASSVWKGNEQFFGPGTRLTVL.

The chain has TRBV12-3 or TRBV12-4 and TRBJ1-4; D gene ambiguous. Trimming shortened V by 1 base and J by 3 bases, and 9 bases separated the two germline ends. The CDR3 runs 15 residues. This chain's CDR3 is CASSLGHGANEKLFF. The CDR3 coding sequence is TGTGCCAGCAGTTTAGGGCATGGGGCTAATGAAAAACTGTTTTTT.

The CDR3: CAIRAVVGRGTDTQYF. The DNA of the CDR3 is TGTGCCATCCGGGCGGTGGTCGGGAGAGGCACAGATACGCAGTATTTT. The chain employs TRBV10-3 and TRBJ2-3; a possible D gene is TRBD2 (6 bases). The CDR3 spans 16 residues. Trimming stripped 8 bases from V and 1 base from J, with 19 bases between. Germline assignment: CDR1 ENHRY and CDR2 SYGVKD.

This clonotype was seen more than once but under ten times. The gene calls are TRBV7-2 and TRBJ2-1, with D tentatively TRBD1 or TRBD2 (5 bases each). The CDR3 covers 18 residues. In germline, CDR1 is SGHTA, CDR2 FQGNSA. V dropped 0 bases and J dropped 3 bases, with 18 bases sitting between them. This CDR3 is CASSLASRRGADYNEQFF. In DNA, the CDR3 is TGTGCCAGCAGCTTAGCCTCCAGGAGAGGGGCAGACTACAATGAGCAGTTCTTC.

This rearrangement joins TRBV5-4 to TRBJ2-5; 7 bases match TRBD1. The J call may not be correct, given that the DNA end is closer to TRBJ2-7. The CDR3 runs to 13 residues. Germline V gives CDR1 SGHNT, CDR2 YYREEE (reference sequence). CDR3 amino acids: CASSTTGYDEQYF. CDR3 nucleotides: TGTGCCAGCAGCACGACAGGGTATGACGAGCAGTACTTC.